This is a list of T cell receptor beta chains from one sample in a study of beta chain features in type 1 diabetes. TCRdb keeps only in-frame clones here, not all; method: immunoSEQ multiplex PCR. The table lists some 360,000 clones, 15% to 20% of them singletons. Source material: naive CD4+ T cells from blood. All receptors derive from a woman between 18 and 29 years old in good health. Both conserved end residues are part of each CDR3. Each record gives: J gene, D gene, V gene, CDR3 length, clone size, CDR3 protein, CDR3 DNA. A D gene is named only where the DNA matches it firmly. Expanded clones are given a class, and other clones once, few, many or no size at all.

J: TRBJ1-1; D: TRBD1; V: TRBV14; length: 16; size: once; CDR3: CASSQDGQGVNTEAFF; DNA: TGTGCCAGCAGCCAAGACGGACAGGGGGTGAACACTGAAGCTTTCTTT
J: TRBJ2-7; D: -; V: TRBV12-5; length: 15; size: -; CDR3: CASGYRTLLSYEQYF; DNA: TGTGCTAGTGGCTATAGAACCCTGCTCTCCTACGAGCAGTACTTC
J: TRBJ2-1; D: -; V: TRBV6-1; length: 16; size: few; CDR3: CASSDITTATYNEQFF; DNA: TGTGCCAGCAGTGATATCACCACTGCCACCTACAATGAGCAGTTCTTC
J: TRBJ2-2; D: TRBD1; V: TRBV5-4; length: 16; size: few; CDR3: CASSLGGTGGTGELFF; DNA: TGTGCCAGCAGCTTGGGCGGGACAGGGGGAACCGGGGAGCTGTTTTTT
J: TRBJ1-1; D: -; V: TRBV25-1; length: 15; size: few; CDR3: CASSDSRTGNTEAFF; DNA: TGTGCCAGCAGTGATTCCCGGACGGGAAACACTGAAGCTTTCTTT
J: TRBJ2-2; D: -; V: TRBV5-1; length: 16; size: -; CDR3: CASSPGRTANTGELFF; DNA: TGCGCCAGCAGCCCGGGGCGGACAGCGAACACCGGGGAGCTGTTTTTT
J: TRBJ2-5; D: -; V: TRBV7-2; length: 16; size: -; CDR3: CASSLAILTGQETQYF; DNA: TGTGCCAGCAGCTTAGCGATCTTAACGGGGCAAGAGACCCAGTACTTC
J: TRBJ2-1; D: TRBD1; V: TRBV18; length: 14; size: -; CDR3: CASSPGQGANEQFF; DNA: TGTGCCAGCTCCCCGGGACAGGGGGCCAATGAGCAGTTCTTC
J: TRBJ2-5; D: -; V: TRBV5-6; length: 16; size: -; CDR3: CASSSGRRPYLETQYF; DNA: TGTGCCAGCAGCAGCGGACGACGGCCTTACTTGGAGACCCAGTACTTC
J: TRBJ2-1; D: -; V: TRBV10-2; length: 12; size: few; CDR3: CASRGTVFEQFF; DNA: TGCGCCAGCAGAGGGACTGTCTTCGAGCAGTTCTTC
J: TRBJ2-6; D: TRBD1; V: TRBV18; length: 18; size: few; CDR3: CASSPGQGKLSGANVLTF; DNA: TGTGCCAGCTCACCCGGACAGGGGAAGTTGAGCGGGGCCAACGTCCTGACTTTC
J: TRBJ2-2; D: -; V: TRBV18; length: 15; size: -; CDR3: CASSPATLATGELFF; DNA: TGTGCCAGCTCACCAGCGACACTAGCCACCGGGGAGCTGTTTTTT
J: TRBJ2-5; D: -; V: TRBV11-2; length: 14; size: few; CDR3: CASSGQRAQETQYF; DNA: TGTGCCAGCAGCGGGCAACGAGCCCAAGAGACCCAGTACTTC
J: TRBJ2-5; D: -; V: TRBV23-1; length: 13; size: -; CDR3: CASSRAGQETQYF; DNA: TGCGCCAGCAGTCGGGCCGGTCAAGAGACCCAGTACTTC
J: TRBJ1-2; D: TRBD1; V: TRBV5-1; length: 14; size: -; CDR3: CASSPGTANYGYTF; DNA: TGCGCCAGCAGCCCCGGGACAGCTAACTATGGCTACACCTTC